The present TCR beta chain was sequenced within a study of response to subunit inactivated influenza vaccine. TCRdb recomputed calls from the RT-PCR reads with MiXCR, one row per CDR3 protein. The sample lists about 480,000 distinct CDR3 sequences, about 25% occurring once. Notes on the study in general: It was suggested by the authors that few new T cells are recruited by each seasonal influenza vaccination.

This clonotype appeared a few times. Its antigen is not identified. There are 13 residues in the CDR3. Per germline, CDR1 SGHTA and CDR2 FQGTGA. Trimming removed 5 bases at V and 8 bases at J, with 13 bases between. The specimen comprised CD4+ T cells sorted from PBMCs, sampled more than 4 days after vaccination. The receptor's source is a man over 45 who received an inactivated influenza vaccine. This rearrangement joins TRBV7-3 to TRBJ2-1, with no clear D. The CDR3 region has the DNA TGTGCCAGCAGCCCGACCGAACAATATGAGCAGTTCTTC. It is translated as CASSPTEQYEQFF.